Below, 17 T cell receptor beta chains from the same sample are listed, as sequenced in a study of shared clonotypes between healthy human individuals. Only in-frame clones appear in the TCRdb table, and some are missing; sequencing was by immunoSEQ multiplex PCR. Here the sample spans some 1.1 million clones, roughly 80% being singletons. The sequenced sample consisted of memory CD4+ T cells from PBMCs. Subset noted: CD45RA-negative fraction. These TCRs come from a man aged 18-30 years in good health. Some clones in this sample may be carry-over from other donors' samples.

This clone was observed a single time. The chain carries TRBV29-1 and TRBJ1-2, with D possibly TRBD1 on 5 matching bases. CDR1 and CDR2 from the germline V gene are SQVTM and ANQGSEA. The V end lost 4 bases, the J end lost 5 bases, and 8 bases lay between the germline ends. The CDR3 is 11 residues long. This CDR3 reads CSVGDGYGYTF. The DNA for the CDR3 is TGCAGCGTTGGGGACGGATATGGCTACACCTTC.

This chain links TRBV27 with TRBJ2-3; D assignment may be TRBD1 or TRBD2 (5 bases each). The CDR3 totals 14 residues. CDR1 and CDR2 (germline): MNHEY, SMNVEV (reference sequence). V gave up 3 bases and J gave up 4 bases, with 11 bases separating them. The CDR3 nucleotides are TGTGCCAGCAGTTTTCAGGGAGCATCAGATACGCAGTATTTT. This encodes CASSFQGASDTQYF.

The CDR3 DNA is TGTGCCAGCAGCGTAGCCGGGTTCGCGGGAGGACAAGAGACCCAGTACTTC. Its translation: CASSVAGFAGGQETQYF. This sequence joins TRBV11-2 and TRBJ2-5, with TRBD2 identical over 8 bases. Unmatched junction bases numbered 13, after V lost 5 bases and J lost 2 bases. CDR1 SGHAT and CDR2 FQNNGV come from the germline V gene. This CDR3 has 17 amino acids.

The chain joins TRBV7-3 to TRBJ1-5, with 7 bases identical to TRBD1. In germline, CDR1 is SGHTA, CDR2 FQGTGA. V shed 6 bases and J 5 bases; nucleotides not matched to a gene: 4. This CDR3 is 13 amino acids long. The CDR3 DNA sequence: TGTGCCAGCAGTGTAGGGGGCGATCAGCCCCAGCATTTT. Protein sequence: CASSVGGDQPQHF.

The chain employs TRBV11-2 and TRBJ2-5; 7 bases match TRBD2. There are 17 residues in the CDR3. Germline lookup yields CDR1 SGHAT and CDR2 FQNNGV. V shed 6 bases, J shed 3 bases, and the junction held 16 bases outside the gene matches. The CDR3 DNA is TGTGCCAGCAGTCCTCAACCGGGCCTAGCGGCAAAAGAGACCCAGTACTTC. Its protein product is CASSPQPGLAAKETQYF.

Concerning this clone itself: Other DNA sequences within the sample encode an identical CDR3. V gene TRBV4-3 combines with J gene TRBJ2-3, with D maybe TRBD1 (6 bases). This CDR3 contains 14 residues. CDR1 is LGHNA, CDR2 YSLEER, per germline. The ends were cut back, 1 base at V and 3 bases at J, with 8 bases in the middle. Here the CDR3 DNA reads TGCGCCAGCAGCCAAGTAGGGGGTACAGATACGCAGTATTTT. This sequence encodes CASSQVGGTDTQYF.

The chain combines TRBV10-3 with TRBJ1-4, with no clear D. V was cut by 5 bases and J by 0 bases, with 1 base left in between. The CDR3 extends over 12 amino acids. Germline V gene lookup returns CDR1 ENHRY and CDR2 SYGVKD. The CDR3 nucleotides read TGTGCCATCAGTCCAACTAATGAAAAACTGTTTTTT. Translation: CAISPTNEKLFF.

V is TRBV6-5 and J is TRBJ1-1; D unclear. Trimming cost V 4 bases and J 1 base, with 10 bases left between them. The CDR3 loop spans 14 amino acids. Germline CDR1 and CDR2: MNHEY and SVGAGI. CDR3 DNA sequence: TGTGCCAGCAGTTCGTCAGGTGGGAACACTGAAGCTTTCTTT. Translated, it gives CASSSSGGNTEAFF.

The chain employs TRBV27 and TRBJ1-4; TRBD1 matches at 7 bases. V was pared by 3 bases and J by 8 bases, with 6 bases of the junction left unmatched. The CDR3 extends over 14 amino acids. CDR1 MNHEY and CDR2 SMNVEV come from the germline V gene (reference sequence). CDR3 sequence: CASSFYRGGEKLFF. CDR3 in DNA: TGTGCCAGCAGTTTTTACAGGGGTGGAGAAAAACTGTTTTTT.

The chain uses TRBV28 and TRBJ2-7, with D possibly being TRBD2 (6 bases). Germline loops: CDR1 MDHEN, CDR2 SYDVKM. The CDR3 spans 12 residues. Trimming removed 8 bases at V and 4 bases at J, with 12 bases between. The CDR3 region has the DNA TGTGCCAGCGGCCTCGGGGGTTACGAGCAGTACTTC. This sequence encodes CASGLGGYEQYF.

This chain's CDR3 is CAKHSNTIYF. The CDR3 nucleotides are TGTGCCAAACATTCCAACACCATATATTTT. This chain joins TRBV28 and TRBJ1-3; no definite D call. CDR1 and CDR2 from the germline V gene are MDHEN and SYDVKM. Trimming cost V 10 bases and J 7 bases, with 8 bases left between them. The CDR3 covers 10 residues.

The V gene is TRBV7-9, the J gene TRBJ2-7; D is ambiguous. CDR1 and CDR2 from the germline V gene are SEHNR and FQNEAQ (reference sequence). Trimming left V 5 bases short and J 0 bases short, with 11 bases between. The CDR3 has 14 amino acids. This chain's CDR3 is CASSPGLTSYEQYF. The CDR3 region has the DNA TGTGCCAGCAGCCCCGGTCTCACCTCCTACGAGCAGTACTTC.

The chain uses TRBV27 and TRBJ2-2; TRBD1 matches at 8 bases. Trimming removed 5 bases from V and 7 bases from J; junction bases left unmatched: 6. The CDR3 loop spans 14 amino acids. CDR1 is MNHEY and CDR2 is SMNVEV in the germline V gene (reference sequence). The CDR3 is CASSPRQGSGELFF. CDR3 DNA: TGTGCCAGCAGTCCTCGACAGGGGAGCGGGGAGCTGTTTTTT.

This clone was found a few times. The chain has TRBV4-1 and TRBJ2-5; 10 bases fit TRBD2. V gave up 7 bases and J gave up 4 bases; unmatched junction bases: 9. CDR1 MGHRA and CDR2 YSYEKL come from the germline V gene. The CDR3 runs to 15 residues. CDR3 in DNA: TGCGCCAGCACCCCCTCTGGGACTAGCGCAGAGACCCAGTACTTC. It translates to CASTPSGTSAETQYF.

The chain joins TRBV6-1 to TRBJ2-7; 10 nucleotides agree with TRBD2. The CDR3 totals 15 residues. J gave up 2 bases and V 3 bases, and 4 bases lay outside the gene matches. Germline V lookup: CDR1 MNHNS, CDR2 SASEGT. The CDR3, as DNA: TGTGCCAGCAGTGACCGGACTAGCGGAGCCTACGAGCAGTACTTC. This encodes CASSDRTSGAYEQYF.

This chain joins TRBV7-3 and TRBJ1-5, with 8 positions matching TRBD1. CDR1 is SGHTA and CDR2 is FQGTGA in the germline V gene. The CDR3 is made up of 15 amino acids. The J segment lost 4 bases and the V segment lost 2 bases, leaving 4 bases of the junction unmatched. CDR3 coding DNA: TGTGCCAGCAGCTTACAGGGGGCAAGGAATCAGCCCCAGCATTTT. Amino acid sequence: CASSLQGARNQPQHF.

This clone has only a few counts. This chain links TRBV11-2 with TRBJ2-7; 7 bases fit TRBD2. V lost 2 bases, J lost 6 bases, and 4 bases stayed unmatched. Germline loops: CDR1 SGHAT, CDR2 FQNNGV. The CDR3 extends over 13 amino acids. The CDR3 sequence is CASSLSAGAEQYF. The CDR3 bases are TGTGCCAGCAGCTTATCCGCGGGAGCCGAGCAGTACTTC.